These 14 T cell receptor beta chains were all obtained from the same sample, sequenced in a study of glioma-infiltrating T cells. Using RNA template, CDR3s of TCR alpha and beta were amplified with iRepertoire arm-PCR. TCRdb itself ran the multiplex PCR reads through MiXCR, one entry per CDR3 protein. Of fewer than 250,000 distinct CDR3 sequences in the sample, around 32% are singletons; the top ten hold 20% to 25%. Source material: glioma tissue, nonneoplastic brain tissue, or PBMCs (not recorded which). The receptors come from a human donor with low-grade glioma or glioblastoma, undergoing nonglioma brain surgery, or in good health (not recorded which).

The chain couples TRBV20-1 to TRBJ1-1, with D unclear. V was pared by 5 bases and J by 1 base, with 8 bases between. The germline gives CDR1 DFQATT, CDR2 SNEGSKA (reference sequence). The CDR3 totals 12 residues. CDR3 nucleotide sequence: TGCAGTGCTTGCGACACGAACACTGAAGCTTTCTTT. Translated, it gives CSACDTNTEAFF.

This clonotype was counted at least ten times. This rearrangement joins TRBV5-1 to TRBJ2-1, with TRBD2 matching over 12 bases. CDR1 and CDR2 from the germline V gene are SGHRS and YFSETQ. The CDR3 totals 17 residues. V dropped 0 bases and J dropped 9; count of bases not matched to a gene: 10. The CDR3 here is CASSLGVLAGGPGEQFF. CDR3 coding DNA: TGCGCCAGCAGCTTGGGCGTCCTAGCGGGAGGGCCTGGTGAGCAGTTCTTC.

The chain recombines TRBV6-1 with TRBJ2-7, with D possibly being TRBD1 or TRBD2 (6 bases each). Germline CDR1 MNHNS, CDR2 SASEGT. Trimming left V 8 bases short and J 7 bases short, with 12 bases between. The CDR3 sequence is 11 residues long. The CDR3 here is CASGGRGEQYF. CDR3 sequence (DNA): TGTGCCAGCGGGGGCCGGGGGGAGCAGTACTTC.

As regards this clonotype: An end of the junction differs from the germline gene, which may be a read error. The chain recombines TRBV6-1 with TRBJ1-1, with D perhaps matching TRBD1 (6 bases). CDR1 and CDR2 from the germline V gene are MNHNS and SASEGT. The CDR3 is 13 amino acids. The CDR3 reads CASTQGPSTQAFF. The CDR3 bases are TGTGCCAGCACCCAGGGGCCCTCCACTCAAGCTTTCTTT.

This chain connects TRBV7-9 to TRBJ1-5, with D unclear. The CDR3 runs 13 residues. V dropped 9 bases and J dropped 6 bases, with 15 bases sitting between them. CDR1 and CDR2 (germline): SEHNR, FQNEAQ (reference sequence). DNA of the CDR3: TGTGCCAGAAGCCCGGTTATGGGTCAGCCCCAGCATTTT. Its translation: CARSPVMGQPQHF.

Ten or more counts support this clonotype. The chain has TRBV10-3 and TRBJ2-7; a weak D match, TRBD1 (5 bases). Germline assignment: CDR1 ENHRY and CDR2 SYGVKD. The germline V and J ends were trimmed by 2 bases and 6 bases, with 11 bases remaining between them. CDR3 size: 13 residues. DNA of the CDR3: TGTGCCATCAGTGAGCGCCAGGGTGGCGAGCAGTACTTC. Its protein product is CAISERQGGEQYF.

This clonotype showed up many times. CDR3 in DNA: TGTGCCAGCAGTTTACGTGGCAGGGAGGGTGGCTACACCTTC. This sequence encodes CASSLRGREGGYTF. The gene calls are TRBV27 and TRBJ1-2, with a possible D match to TRBD1 (5 bases). V was cut by 2 bases and J by 7 bases, with 14 bases left in between. This CDR3 spans 14 amino acids. Germline V gene lookup returns CDR1 MNHEY and CDR2 SMNVEV (reference sequence).

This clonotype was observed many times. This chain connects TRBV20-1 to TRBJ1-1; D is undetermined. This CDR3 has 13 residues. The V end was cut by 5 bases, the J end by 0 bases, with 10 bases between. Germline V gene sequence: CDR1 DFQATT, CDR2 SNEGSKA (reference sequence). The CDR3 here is CSAPAAMNTEAFF. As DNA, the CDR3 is TGCAGTGCTCCGGCGGCCATGAACACTGAAGCTTTCTTT.

CDR3 DNA: TGTGCCAGCAGCCAATTGGGACTAGCGGTAACCTACGAGCAGTACTTC. It codes for CASSQLGLAVTYEQYF. The V and J genes are TRBV7-2 and TRBJ2-7; 11 bases are shared with TRBD2. J was trimmed by 2 bases and V by 5 bases; bases with no gene match: 8. Germline assignment: CDR1 SGHTA and CDR2 FQGNSA. This CDR3 has 16 amino acids.

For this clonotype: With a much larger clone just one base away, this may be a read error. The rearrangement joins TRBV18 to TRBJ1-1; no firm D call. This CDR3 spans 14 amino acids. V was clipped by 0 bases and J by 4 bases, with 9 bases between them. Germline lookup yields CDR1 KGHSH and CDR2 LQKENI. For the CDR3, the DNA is TGTGCCAGCTCACCACCTGAGGCCCGCACTGAAGCTTTCTTT. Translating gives CASSPPEARTEAFF.

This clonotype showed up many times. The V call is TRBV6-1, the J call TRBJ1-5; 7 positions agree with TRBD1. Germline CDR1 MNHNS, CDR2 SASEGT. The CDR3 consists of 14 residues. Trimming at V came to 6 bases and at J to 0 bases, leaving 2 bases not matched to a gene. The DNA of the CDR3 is TGTGCCAGCAGACAGGGGAATAGCAATCAGCCCCAGCATTTT. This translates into CASRQGNSNQPQHF.

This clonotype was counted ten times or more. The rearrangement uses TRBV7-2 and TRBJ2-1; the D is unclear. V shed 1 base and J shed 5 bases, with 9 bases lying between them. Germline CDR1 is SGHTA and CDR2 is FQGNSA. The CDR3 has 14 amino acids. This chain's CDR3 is CASSLVRKNNEQFF. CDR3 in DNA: TGTGCCAGCAGCTTAGTCCGCAAAAACAATGAGCAGTTCTTC.

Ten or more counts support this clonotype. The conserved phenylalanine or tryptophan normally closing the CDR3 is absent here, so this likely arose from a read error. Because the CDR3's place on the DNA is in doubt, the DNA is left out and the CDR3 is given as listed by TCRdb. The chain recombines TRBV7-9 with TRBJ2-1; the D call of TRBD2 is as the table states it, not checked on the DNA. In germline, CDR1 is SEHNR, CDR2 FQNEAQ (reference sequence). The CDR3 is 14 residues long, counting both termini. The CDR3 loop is CASSSQGQASGLLP.

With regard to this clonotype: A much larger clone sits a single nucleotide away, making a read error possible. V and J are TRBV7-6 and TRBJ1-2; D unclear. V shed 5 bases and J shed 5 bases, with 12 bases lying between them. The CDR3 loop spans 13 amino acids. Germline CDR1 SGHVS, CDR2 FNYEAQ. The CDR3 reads CASSQQIRYGYTF. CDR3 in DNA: TGTGCCAGCAGCCAACAGATCCGATATGGCTACACCTTC.